The 4 T cell receptor beta chains below come from one sample, sequenced in a study of cytomegalovirus exposure and HLA in healthy donors. Profiling relied on immunoSEQ multiplex PCR, and the TCRdb table lists in-frame clones only, not all of them. This sample has 100,000 to 150,000 clones, with roughly nine tenths found just once. Sequencing input: PBMCs. These receptors were collected from a woman aged 18-30 years in good health and CMV-seronegative.

V is TRBV19 and J is TRBJ2-7, with 16 bases matching TRBD2. Germline CDR1 reads LNHDA; CDR2 reads SQIVND (reference sequence). V shed 9 bases, J shed 6 bases, and the junction held 11 bases outside the gene matches. The CDR3 covers 16 residues. CDR3 residues: CASPSGTSGGVFEQYF. The CDR3 coding sequence is TGTGCCAGCCCATCCGGGACTAGCGGGGGGGTGTTCGAGCAGTACTTC.

The chain uses TRBV29-1 and TRBJ1-2; possible D gene TRBD1, 5 bases. The CDR3 covers 14 residues. Germline values: CDR1 SQVTM, CDR2 ANQGSEA. The germline V and J ends were trimmed by 6 bases and 4 bases, with 18 bases remaining between them. CDR3 DNA sequence: TGCAGCGTGGAGACAGAGAACGAAGTCTATGGCTACACCTTC. This codes for CSVETENEVYGYTF.

The rearrangement uses TRBV27 and TRBJ1-2, with D perhaps TRBD1 (5 bases). The CDR3 is made up of 15 amino acids. The V gene's germline CDR1 is MNHEY and CDR2 SMNVEV (reference sequence). Trimming left V 6 bases short and J 8 bases short, with 22 bases between. CDR3 coding DNA: TGTGCCAGCAGAGGGGCGCGGGGCAGCCCTCGGGGCTACACCTTC. Amino acid sequence: CASRGARGSPRGYTF.

The chain employs TRBV9 and TRBJ2-7; 9 bases agree with TRBD1. The ends lost 4 bases at V and 6 bases at J; junction bases unmatched: 8. CDR3 length equals 14 residues. CDR1 is SGDLS and CDR2 is YYNGEE in the germline V gene. Written as DNA, the CDR3 is TGTGCCAGCAGCCCGCGACAGGGGGGAGGCGAGCAGTACTTC. Translating gives CASSPRQGGGEQYF.